Sequencing of this T cell receptor (beta chain) was carried out in a study of blood T cells in healthy people across ages (dated by TCRdb to the mid-2010s). In terms of the full investigation: In model experiments, template switching captured roughly one uniquely barcoded TCR beta cDNA molecule for every two T cells. Age-related changes in TCR beta repertoire diversity were measured in the study by deep sequencing normalized with unique cDNA molecular identifiers. The donors were divided into four age groups: young (average roughly 15 years), middle-aged (about 40), aged (about 62) and long-lived (roughly 82). To avoid experimental bias, donors of different ages were spread randomly across the sequencing lanes. For two donors (one aged 18 to 30 and one aged 80 or older), the study analyzed two additional independent replicas of 1 million unique cDNA reads from the same blood draw. Overall study results and their limits: Because donor CMV infection status was unknown, age-related changes in expanded clonotypes were potentially confounded. The percentage of naive T cells measured by flow cytometry correlated strongly with observed TCR beta diversity. The long-lived group showed more naive CD4+ T cells, fewer expanded clones and increased TCR diversity than the aged group, suggesting age selection. As age increased, observed TCR beta diversity per million T cells dropped in a roughly linear way, and a significant reduction was already evident by age around 41. Estimates of total diversity based on one million sequenced T cells were regarded as lower bounds and as underestimates. Bulk unsorted PBMC profiling prevented conclusive comparison of naive and antigen-experienced compartments.

CDR1 and CDR2 were assigned from the germline V gene (reference sequence) as LNHNV and YYDKDF. Trimming takes 4 bases from V and 1 base from J, and the germline ends sit 7 bases apart. The CDR3 measures 13 amino acids from cysteine to phenylalanine. Of all the DNA, just the CDR3 is kept, 39 bases in frame from base 1. Systemically healthy Caucasian individuals from Russia, approximately 39 in total and aged about 6 to 90 years, were included as donors. Ten milliliters of peripheral blood were drawn from each donor into EDTA-treated Vacutainer tubes. PBMCs were isolated by Ficoll-Paque density-gradient centrifugation, with at least 6 million obtained per sample. Trizol reagent was used to extract total RNA from PBMCs, with at least 5.5 micrograms per sample. The percentages of naive CD45RAhigh/CD27high T cells were determined by flow cytometry on a PBMC aliquot from every donor. Notes on this clonotype: Its antigen is currently not known. Qualities for individual bases were not recorded, and no much larger clone is one base off.

Libraries were constructed by 5' RACE. These reads were obtained on an Illumina HiSeq 2500. A second PCR of roughly 7 to 11 cycles was performed with a sample-barcoded 5' primer and a J-beta primer mix. A unique molecular identifier was introduced onto each TCR beta cDNA molecule by a template-switch 5' adaptor carrying 12 random nucleotides. Each sample yielded at least 3 million CDR3-containing paired-end reads. All of the RNA was converted into first-strand cDNA using the Mint cDNA synthesis kit, with a TRBC-specific oligonucleotide serving as the primer. Following uracil-DNA glycosylase treatment, a first 18-cycle PCR with universal primers M1SS and BC2_uni_R was performed on all cDNA. The paper's processing steps were these. For normalization, 1 million high-quality reads were randomly selected from each sample, with every read carrying a distinct molecular identifier. Instead of being binned into consensus sequences, reads that shared molecular identifiers were thrown out. MiTCR, set to a Q25 quality threshold and the strictest error-elimination algorithm, was used for CDR3 identification, clonotype clustering and error correction. A nonparametric unseen species model using Euler transformation provided a lower-bound estimate of total TCR beta diversity. The public reads were quality trimmed at Q25 with fastp and then assembled into clones with MiXCR by TCRdb, keeping productive beta chains. Rows with a matching CDR3 protein are joined into one entry that keeps the most common DNA and genes. These V and J calls are TCRdb output, not the study's own analysis. The table for this sample lists 1.5 million to 1.8 million distinct CDR3 sequences; about 45% of them were counted only once. The top ten clonotypes cover 4% of the sample.

The clonotype originates from a woman aged 18-30 years in good health. The V and J genes are TRBV15 and TRBJ1-2; the D gene is perhaps TRBD1, on 5 matching bases. The sequencing input was blood. The sequenced DNA is TGTGCCACCAGCACAGGGAGTAACTATGGCTACACCTTC. It specifies CATSTGSNYGYTF.